This record concerns one TCR beta chain sequence. Profiling relied on immunoSEQ multiplex PCR, and the TCRdb table lists in-frame clones only, not all of them. The sample has about 84,000 clones, roughly 97% seen once. This specimen comes from a study of technical replicates of blood from a few donors. The TCR sequence derives from a human donor in good health. Sequenced sample: T cells isolated from PBMCs.

CDR3 protein: CASSHGGGTGIGQPQHF. The DNA for the CDR3 is TGCGCCAGCAGCCACGGGGGGGGAACAGGGATCGGCCAGCCCCAGCATTTT. The rearrangement uses TRBV4-1 and TRBJ1-5, with D perhaps TRBD1 (6 bases). The CDR3 length is 17 residues. Germline CDR1 and CDR2: MGHRA and YSYEKL. V was trimmed by 3 bases and J by 7 bases, leaving 22 bases between them.